The clone carrying this T cell receptor (beta chain) was detected ten times or more. Its antigen is not identified. This CDR3 spans 15 amino acids. Trimming stripped 4 bases from V and 2 bases from J, with 16 bases between. CDR1 and CDR2 (germline): SGHDT, YYEEEE. The source of the sample is a study of tumor-infiltrating lymphocytes in localized non-small cell lung cancer. The data were produced by immunoSEQ multiplex PCR, yet TCRdb's version contains in-frame clones alone and is incomplete. The table records around 18,000 clones, about 42% of them present only once. Broader study findings: Immunotypes IM1 and IM2 had similar TCR-derived T-cell fractions.

This chain connects TRBV5-6 to TRBJ2-7; D might be TRBD1 or TRBD2, each matching 5 bases. The sample comprised lung tumor tissue. The sequence came from a human donor with non-small cell lung cancer. For the CDR3, the DNA is TGTGCCAGCAGCCTACCGGGACCGACCACCTACGAGCAGTACTTC. Translating it yields CASSLPGPTTYEQYF.